This passage covers 30 T cell receptor beta chains from one sample sequenced in a study of Graves' ophthalmopathy and Graves' hyperthyroidism. RNA transcripts were the template, and TCR beta CDR3 regions were amplified from them. Second-round multiplex PCR came after first-round RT-PCR with HTBI primers. In TCRdb, the multiplex PCR reads were re-called with MiXCR into one record per CDR3 protein. The table records hundreds of thousands of distinct CDR3 sequences, roughly 20% of them present only once. The sample was peripheral blood. The source of these receptors is a young woman with stable Graves' hyperthyroidism.

This clonotype was detected ten times or more. The chain's CDR3 is CAWTPGGVSYEQYF. CDR3 in DNA: TGTGCCTGGACCCCGGGGGGGGTCTCCTACGAGCAGTACTTC. The chain uses TRBV30 and TRBJ2-7, with 8 bases matching TRBD2. With 4 bases clipped from V and 0 bases from J, the junction kept 5 bases outside the gene matches. There are 14 residues in the CDR3. Germline V gene sequence: CDR1 GTSNPN, CDR2 SVGIG (reference sequence).

This clonotype occurred many times. The J gene is TRBJ1-5, the V gene TRBV10-3; TRBD1 matches 9 bases. The CDR3 has 14 residues. With V trimmed by 4 bases and J by 3 bases, 1 base remained unmatched. CDR1 ENHRY and CDR2 SYGVKD come from the germline V gene. The CDR3 coding sequence is TGTGCCATCAGTGGGGACAGGGACAATCAGCCCCAGCATTTT. Translation gives CAISGDRDNQPQHF.

As concerns this clonotype: A much larger clone lies a single base off, so this may be a read error. The chain uses TRBV5-1 and TRBJ2-5; TRBD2 matches 9 bases. CDR1 is SGHRS, CDR2 YFSETQ, per germline. This CDR3 is 15 amino acids long. CDR3 loop: CVSSLGSSGIETQYF. The CDR3 bases are TGCGTCAGCAGCTTGGGGTCTAGCGGGATAGAGACCCAGTACTTC.

Ten or more counts support this clonotype. The chain is built from TRBV20-1 and TRBJ1-3; D is unclear. The CDR3 is made up of 14 amino acids. V was trimmed by 0 bases and J by 4 bases, leaving 10 bases between them. CDR1 is DFQATT, CDR2 SNEGSKA, per germline (reference sequence). For the CDR3, the DNA is TGCAGTGCTAGAGATCGGCTGAGGGGAAACACCATATATTTT. Encoded protein: CSARDRLRGNTIYF.

This clonotype was found many times. The chain recombines TRBV6-5 with TRBJ1-1, with 7 bases fitting TRBD1. V lost 0 bases to trimming and J lost 3 bases; unmatched junction nucleotides: 4. CDR3 length: 15 amino acids. CDR1 and CDR2 from the germline V gene are MNHEY and SVGAGI. The CDR3, as DNA: TGTGCCAGCAGTTACTCGCTACAGGGGTACACTGAAGCTTTCTTT. Residues: CASSYSLQGYTEAFF.

V usage is TRBV6-1 and J usage is TRBJ1-5; D uncertain. Germline values: CDR1 MNHNS, CDR2 SASEGT. This CDR3 contains 17 residues. V lost 0 bases to trimming and J lost 1 base, with 13 bases between them. CDR3 residues: CASSEAPGSKSNQPQHF. CDR3 DNA sequence: TGTGCCAGCAGTGAAGCGCCCGGCAGCAAAAGCAATCAGCCCCAGCATTTT.

The chain has TRBV12-5 and TRBJ1-1, with D possibly TRBD1 on 5 matching bases. Trimming removed 1 base from V and 6 bases from J, with 15 bases in between. CDR1 and CDR2 (germline): LGHNT, FRNRAP. The CDR3 extends over 15 amino acids. In nucleotides, the CDR3 is TGTGCTAGTGGTTTGGGGGCGAGTTGGGGGGCTGAAGCTTTCTTT. Its translation is CASGLGASWGAEAFF. Looking up the rest from reference TRBV12-5 and TRBJ1-1 gives the full variable domain: DARVTQTPRHKVTEMGQEVTMRCQPILGHNTVFWYRQTMMQGLELLAYFRNRAPLDDSGMPKDRFSAEMPDATLATLKIQPSEPRDSAVYFCASGLGASWGAEAFFGQGTRLTVV.

This clonotype was picked up many times. The chain employs TRBV10-3 and TRBJ2-5; D possibly matches TRBD1 or TRBD2 (5 bases each). The germline V gene has CDR1 ENHRY and CDR2 SYGVKD. Trimming cost V 3 bases and J 5 bases, with 16 bases left between them. CDR3 length: 15 amino acids. The CDR3, as DNA: TGTGCCATCAGTGATCCCGGGGCCAGCTCTGAGACCCAGTACTTC. Protein sequence: CAISDPGASSETQYF.

This clonotype has ten or more counts. J is TRBJ1-2 and V is TRBV4-3, with a possible D match to TRBD1 (6 bases). V was shortened by 4 bases and J by 1 base, with 10 bases between the two germline ends. Germline V lookup: CDR1 LGHNA, CDR2 YSLEER. The CDR3 totals 14 residues. Written as DNA, the CDR3 is TGCGCCAGCAGCCGCTACAGGGATAACTATGGCTACACCTTC. Translating gives CASSRYRDNYGYTF.

This clonotype is medium-sized. This chain connects TRBV5-1 to TRBJ1-6; 9 bases fit TRBD1. The CDR3 spans 16 residues. Germline V gene data show CDR1 as SGHRS and CDR2 as YFSETQ. V lost 3 bases to trimming and J lost 8 bases; unmatched junction nucleotides: 9. This CDR3 reads CASSSSRDRVDSPLHF. The CDR3 DNA follows: TGCGCCAGCAGCTCGAGCCGGGACAGGGTTGATTCACCCCTCCACTTT.

This clonotype occurred many times. J is TRBJ2-7 and V is TRBV28, with 7 bases identical to TRBD1. V was pared by 3 bases and J by 3 bases, with 11 bases of the junction left unmatched. Germline V lookup: CDR1 MDHEN, CDR2 SYDVKM. This CDR3 is built from 16 residues. Here the CDR3 reads CASSFLLRDRDYEQYF. DNA for the CDR3: TGTGCCAGCAGTTTCCTACTCCGGGACAGAGACTACGAGCAGTACTTC.

The rearrangement uses TRBV11-2 and TRBJ1-2; the match to TRBD1 covers 8 bases. Trimming at V came to 5 bases and at J to 7 bases, leaving 15 bases not matched to a gene. The germline gives CDR1 SGHAT, CDR2 FQNNGV. This CDR3 has 16 residues. The CDR3 sequence is CASSPQQRTGKSGYTF. In DNA, the CDR3 is TGTGCCAGCAGCCCTCAACAGCGGACAGGGAAGAGTGGCTACACCTTC.

This clonotype was seen repeatedly, ten times or more. One end of the junction is discordant with germline, which a read error may explain. This chain uses TRBV19 with TRBJ1-1; D gene uncertain. The germline V gene has CDR1 LNHDA and CDR2 SQIVND (reference sequence). This CDR3 has 14 amino acids. The DNA for the CDR3 is TGTGCCGGTAGGGAGGGCGCTGTGAACACTGAAGCTTTCTTT. It translates to CAGREGAVNTEAFF.

This clonotype was recorded at least ten times. J is TRBJ1-1 and V is TRBV10-3; 10 bases are a match to TRBD1. Germline CDR1 is ENHRY and CDR2 is SYGVKD. J lost 1 base, V lost 2 bases, and 7 bases had no gene match. This CDR3 region has 17 residues. CDR3 in DNA: TGTGCCATCAGTGAGGTCGCGACAGGGGGCCGGAACACTGAAGCTTTCTTT. It is translated as CAISEVATGGRNTEAFF.

This clonotype was picked up many times. V and J are TRBV2 and TRBJ2-5; 8 bases match TRBD1. This CDR3 comprises 13 residues. Germline assignment: CDR1 SNHLY and CDR2 FYNNEI. J was trimmed by 4 bases and V by 7 bases; bases with no gene match: 5. DNA of the CDR3: TGTGCCAGCAAGGACAGGGCTGCAGAGACCCAGTACTTC. Its protein is CASKDRAAETQYF.

At least ten counts were recorded for this clonotype. The V gene is TRBV20-1, the J gene TRBJ1-5; 7 positions match TRBD1. Germline trimming cut 3 bases from V and 7 bases from J; bases unmatched to any gene: 3. The CDR3 is made up of 12 amino acids. In germline, CDR1 is DFQATT, CDR2 SNEGSKA (reference sequence). Written as DNA, the CDR3 is TGCAGTGCTAGTCACAGGGGACAGCCCCAGCATTTT. It codes for CSASHRGQPQHF.

There are many counts of this clonotype. The chain carries TRBV6-5 and TRBJ1-2; D gene uncertain. Germline CDR1 reads MNHEY; CDR2 reads SVGAGI. V lost 8 bases to trimming and J lost 4 bases, with 11 bases between them. There are 12 residues in the CDR3. The DNA for the CDR3 is TGTGCCAGCTCCAACAGACCCTATGGCTACACCTTC. Translated: CASSNRPYGYTF.

This clonotype was counted at least ten times. The CDR3, as DNA: TGTGCCAGTAGTATCATGACAGCTCCTGGCTACACCTTC. It specifies CASSIMTAPGYTF. J is TRBJ1-2 and V is TRBV19, with D tentatively TRBD1 (5 bases). The CDR3 length is 13 residues. V was shortened by 3 bases and J by 7 bases, with 12 bases between the two germline ends. Germline lookup yields CDR1 LNHDA and CDR2 SQIVND (reference sequence).

This clonotype was recorded at least ten times. The V and J genes are TRBV6-5 and TRBJ2-7, with TRBD1 matching over 10 bases. The V and J ends lost 4 bases and 3 bases, in that order; junction bases with no gene match: 6. The germline V gene has CDR1 MNHEY and CDR2 SVGAGI. The CDR3 is made up of 15 amino acids. CDR3 nucleotides: TGTGCCAGCAGTTCCTGGACAGGGGGGAGCTACGAGCAGTACTTC. Encoded protein: CASSSWTGGSYEQYF.

This clonotype was found many times. V usage is TRBV27 and J usage is TRBJ2-5; perhaps TRBD1 as D (5 bases). The CDR3 runs to 15 residues. The V end was cut by 4 bases, the J end by 6 bases, with 18 bases between. Looked up from germline, CDR1 is MNHEY and CDR2 is SMNVEV (reference sequence). The CDR3 DNA is TGTGCCAGCAGTTCTATACAGGAAAACGTGAAGACCCAGTACTTC. It specifies CASSSIQENVKTQYF.

In this sample, this clonotype turned up many times. The chain employs TRBV24-1 and TRBJ2-7; 10 nucleotides align to TRBD2. V was clipped by 2 bases and J by 1 base; unmatched bases: 4. The CDR3 sequence is 16 residues long. Germline CDR1 and CDR2: KGHDR and SFDVKD. The chain's CDR3 is CATSDSAAGGSYEQYF. The CDR3 nucleotides are TGTGCCACCAGTGATTCCGCAGCGGGAGGGTCCTACGAGCAGTACTTC.

This clonotype was found many times. A much larger clone is a single base away; this may be a read error. The chain combines TRBV10-3 with TRBJ2-5; 15 bases are a match to TRBD2. The length of the CDR3 is 18 residues. Germline V gene sequence: CDR1 ENHRY, CDR2 SYGVKD. The CDR3 DNA is TGTGCCATCACCGTCGGGACTAGCGGGAGGAGGTCGGTAGAGGCCCAGTACTTC. Protein sequence: CAITVGTSGRRSVEAQYF.

V is TRBV7-8 and J is TRBJ2-7; D is undetermined. Germline lookup yields CDR1 SGHVS and CDR2 FQNEAQ. V was cut by 2 bases and J by 5 bases, with 10 bases left in between. This CDR3 is built from 13 residues. CDR3: CASSLNGPDEQYF. CDR3 nucleotide sequence: TGTGCCAGCAGCTTAAATGGGCCAGACGAGCAGTACTTC.

This clonotype was seen a few times. The rearrangement links TRBV6-2 or TRBV6-3 to TRBJ1-1; D unclear. Germline lookup yields CDR1 MNHEY and CDR2 SVGEGT. Trimming removed 5 bases at V and 1 base at J, with 14 bases between. The CDR3 covers 15 residues. Written as DNA, the CDR3 is TGTGCCAGCAGTATACTGGCCAGACCGAACACTGAAGCTTTCTTT. Its protein is CASSILARPNTEAFF.

The rearrangement links TRBV6-1 to TRBJ2-7, with 7 bases fitting TRBD2. V shed 6 bases, J shed 5 bases, and the junction held 13 bases outside the gene matches. Germline loops: CDR1 MNHNS, CDR2 SASEGT. The CDR3 consists of 15 residues. The DNA of the CDR3 is TGTGCCAGCAGCTCCTGGCAGGGAGGGACCCACGAGCAGTACTTC. Translating it yields CASSSWQGGTHEQYF.

V and J are TRBV19 and TRBJ2-3, with TRBD2 matching over 9 bases. V shed 8 bases, J shed 2 bases, and the junction held 20 bases outside the gene matches. CDR1 is LNHDA and CDR2 is SQIVND in the germline V gene (reference sequence). CDR3 length: 19 residues. In DNA, the CDR3 is TGTGCCAGTCTGTATGACCCCAGAGAAGCGGGAGGTTCCACAGATACGCAGTATTTT. Residues: CASLYDPREAGGSTDTQYF. Variable domain in full (rest from reference TRBV19 and TRBJ2-3): DGGITQSPKYLFRKEGQNVTLSCEQNLNHDAMYWYRQDPGQGLRLIYYSQIVNDFQKGDIAEGYSVSREKKESFPLTVTSAQKNPTAFYLCASLYDPREAGGSTDTQYFGPGTRLTVL.

This clonotype was counted ten times or more. This sequence joins TRBV6-2 or TRBV6-3 and TRBJ2-7; the D is unclear. Trimming took 3 bases from V and 4 from J, leaving 4 bases between them. The CDR3 has 11 residues. Looked up from germline, CDR1 is MNHEY and CDR2 is SVGEGT. The CDR3 loop is CASSYRYEQYF. The DNA of the CDR3 is TGTGCCAGCAGTTATAGGTACGAGCAGTACTTC.

The chain is built from TRBV9 and TRBJ1-1, with D uncertain. The CDR3 spans 15 residues. Trimming took 0 bases from V and 4 from J, leaving 13 bases between them. Germline values: CDR1 SGDLS, CDR2 YYNGEE. The CDR3 coding sequence is TGTGCCAGCAGCGTAGTCAAGGGCGGGAGCACTGAAGCTTTCTTT. The encoded protein is CASSVVKGGSTEAFF.

The table lists this clonotype with many counts. The chain links TRBV12-3 or TRBV12-4 to TRBJ1-5, with D hard to call. Trimming took 7 bases from V and 7 from J, leaving 14 bases between them. This CDR3 comprises 13 residues. The CDR3 is CASTSATAQPQHF. In nucleotides, the CDR3 is TGTGCCAGCACCTCAGCCACAGCACAGCCCCAGCATTTT.

Regarding this clonotype: Here the CDR3 omits its conserved ending phenylalanine or tryptophan, so a read error is the likely source. The J gene is TRBJ1-2, the V gene TRBV30, with TRBD1 matching 8 bases. The CDR3 sequence is 14 residues long. J lost 0 bases, V lost 3 bases, and 3 bases had no gene match. Germline V CDR1 and CDR2: GTSNPN, SVGIG (reference sequence). CDR3 DNA: TGTGCCTGGAGCGGACAGGGAGCTAACTATGGCTACACCGTC. Residues: CAWSGQGANYGYTV.